This T cell receptor (beta chain) originates from a study of cytomegalovirus exposure and HLA in healthy donors. As regards this clone: Its specificity is not known.

Study-level findings and limits: Evidence from a later analysis indicated that most CMV-associated TCR beta chains looked HLA-restricted. It was confirmed in vitro that three of the CMV-associated chains were specific for CMV antigens.

Germline V gene lookup returns CDR1 SGHRS and CDR2 YFSETQ. The CDR3 is 15 residues long. Trimming left V 3 bases short and J 4 bases short, with 17 bases between. PCR amplification relied on 60 Vbeta primers (plus 13 Jbeta primers). Sequencing used immunoSEQ multiplex PCR; TCRdb keeps in-frame clones, though not all of them. The sample consists of around 120,000 clones, just under 75% of them appearing once. The sequencing input was PBMCs. The gene calls are TRBV5-1 and TRBJ2-7; D may be TRBD1 (6 bases). This clonotype originated in a man aged 45-65 years in good health and CMV-seropositive. This CDR3 reads CASSSQGQSWYEQYF. CDR3 nucleotide sequence: TGCGCCAGCAGCTCTCAGGGGCAGAGTTGGTACGAGCAGTACTTC.